The present T cell receptor beta chain was sequenced within a study of cytomegalovirus exposure and HLA in healthy donors. Use of 60 Vbeta and 13 Jbeta primers characterized the PCR. Profiled with immunoSEQ multiplex PCR; TCRdb holds only in-frame clones, not every one. The table lists roughly 98,000 clones, about four fifths of them singletons. Per the germline V gene, CDR1 is SGHTA and CDR2 is FQGNSA. The CDR3 covers 14 residues. Trimming cost V 5 bases and J 0 bases, with 10 bases left between them. The chain recombines TRBV7-2 with TRBJ2-5; perhaps TRBD2 as D (5 bases). Specimen: PBMCs. The sequence derives from a female donor in good health and CMV-seropositive. In DNA, the CDR3 is TGTGCCAGCAGCGTGGACTCAAACCAAGAGACCCAGTACTTC. It translates to CASSVDSNQETQYF.